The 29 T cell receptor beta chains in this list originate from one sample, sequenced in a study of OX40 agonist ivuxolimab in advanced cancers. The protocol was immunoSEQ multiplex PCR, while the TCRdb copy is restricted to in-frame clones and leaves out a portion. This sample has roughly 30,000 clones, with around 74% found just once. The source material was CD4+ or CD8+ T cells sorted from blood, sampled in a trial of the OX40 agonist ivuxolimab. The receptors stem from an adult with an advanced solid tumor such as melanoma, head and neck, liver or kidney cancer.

In nucleotides, the CDR3 is TGTGCCAGCAGTCCAGACGTGGCGGGGGGCAAAGAGACCCAGTACTTC. Translating it yields CASSPDVAGGKETQYF. The V gene is TRBV5-5, the J gene TRBJ2-5, with TRBD2 matching over 8 bases. V dropped 5 bases and J dropped 3; count of bases not matched to a gene: 12. The germline gives CDR1 SGHKS, CDR2 YYEKEE (reference sequence). The CDR3 consists of 16 residues.

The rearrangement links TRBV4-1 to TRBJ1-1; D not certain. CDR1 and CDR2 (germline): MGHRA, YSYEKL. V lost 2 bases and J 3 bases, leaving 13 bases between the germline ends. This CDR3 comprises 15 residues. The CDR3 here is CASSQTSGPYTEAFF. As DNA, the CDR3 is TGCGCCAGCAGCCAAACCTCAGGCCCGTACACTGAAGCTTTCTTT.

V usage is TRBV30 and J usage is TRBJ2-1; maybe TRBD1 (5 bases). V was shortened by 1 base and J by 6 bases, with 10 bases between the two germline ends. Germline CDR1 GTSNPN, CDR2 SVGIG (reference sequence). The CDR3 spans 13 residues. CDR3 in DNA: TGTGCCTGGAGTGAAGGGGTGCTCAATGAGCAGTTCTTC. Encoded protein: CAWSEGVLNEQFF. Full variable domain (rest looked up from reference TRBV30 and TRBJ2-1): SQTIHQWPATLVQPVGSPLSLECTVEGTSNPNLYWYRQAAGRGLQLLFYSVGIGQISSEVPQNLSASRPQDRQFILSSKKLLLSDSGFYLCAWSEGVLNEQFFGPGTRLTVL.

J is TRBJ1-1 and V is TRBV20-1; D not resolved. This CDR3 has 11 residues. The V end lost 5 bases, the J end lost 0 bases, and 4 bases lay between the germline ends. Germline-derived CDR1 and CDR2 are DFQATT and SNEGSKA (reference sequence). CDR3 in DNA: TGCAGTGCTTCATTGAACACTGAAGCTTTCTTT. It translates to CSASLNTEAFF.

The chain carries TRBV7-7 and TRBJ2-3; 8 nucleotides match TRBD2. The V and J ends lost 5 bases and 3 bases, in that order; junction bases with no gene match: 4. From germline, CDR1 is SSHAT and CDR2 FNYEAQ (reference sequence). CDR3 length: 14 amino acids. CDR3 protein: CASSAGGRTDTQYF. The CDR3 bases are TGTGCCAGCAGCGCGGGGGGCAGGACAGATACGCAGTATTTT.

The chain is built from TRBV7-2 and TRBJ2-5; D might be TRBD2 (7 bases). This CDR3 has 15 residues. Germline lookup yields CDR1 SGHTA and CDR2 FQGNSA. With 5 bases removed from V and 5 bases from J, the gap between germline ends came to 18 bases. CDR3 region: CASSQEGGGGETQYF. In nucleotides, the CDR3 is TGTGCCAGCAGCCAAGAAGGGGGGGGAGGTGAGACCCAGTACTTC.

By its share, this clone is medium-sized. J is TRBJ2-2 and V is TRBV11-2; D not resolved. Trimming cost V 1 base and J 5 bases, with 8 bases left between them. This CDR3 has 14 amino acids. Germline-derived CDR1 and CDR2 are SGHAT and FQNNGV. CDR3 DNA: TGTGCCAGCAGCTTAGTTTGGGGAACCGGGGAGCTGTTTTTT. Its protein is CASSLVWGTGELFF.

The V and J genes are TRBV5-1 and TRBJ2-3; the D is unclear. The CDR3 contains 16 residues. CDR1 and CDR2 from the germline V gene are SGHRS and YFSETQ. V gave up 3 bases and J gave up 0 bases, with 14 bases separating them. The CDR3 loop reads CASSYSPDTSTDTQYF. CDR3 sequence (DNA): TGCGCCAGCAGCTATAGTCCAGACACAAGCACAGATACGCAGTATTTT.

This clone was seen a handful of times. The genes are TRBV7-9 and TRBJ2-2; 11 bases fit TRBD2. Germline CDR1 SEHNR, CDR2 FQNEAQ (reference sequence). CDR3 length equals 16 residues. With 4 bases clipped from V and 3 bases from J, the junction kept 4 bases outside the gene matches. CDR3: CASSSRLAGYTGELFF. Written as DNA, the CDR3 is TGTGCCAGCAGCTCAAGACTAGCGGGGTACACCGGGGAGCTGTTTTTT. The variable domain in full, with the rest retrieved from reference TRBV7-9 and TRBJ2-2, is DTGVSQNPRHKITKRGQNVTFRCDPISEHNRLYWYRQTLGQGPEFLTYFQNEAQLEKSRLLSDRFSAERPKGSFSTLEIQRTEQGDSAMYLCASSSRLAGYTGELFFGEGSRLTVL.

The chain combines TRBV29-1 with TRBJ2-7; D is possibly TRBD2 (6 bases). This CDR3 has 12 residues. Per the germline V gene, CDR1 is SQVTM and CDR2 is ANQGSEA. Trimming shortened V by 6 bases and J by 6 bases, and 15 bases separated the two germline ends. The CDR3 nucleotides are TGCAGCGTATTGGAGGGATCCCGCGAGCAGTACTTC. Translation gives CSVLEGSREQYF.

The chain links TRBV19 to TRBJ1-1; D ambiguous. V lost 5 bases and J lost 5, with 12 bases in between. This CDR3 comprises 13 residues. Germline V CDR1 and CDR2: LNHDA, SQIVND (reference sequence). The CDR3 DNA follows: TGTGCCAGTAGTCCCCCGTACGGGACTGAAGCTTTCTTT. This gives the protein CASSPPYGTEAFF.

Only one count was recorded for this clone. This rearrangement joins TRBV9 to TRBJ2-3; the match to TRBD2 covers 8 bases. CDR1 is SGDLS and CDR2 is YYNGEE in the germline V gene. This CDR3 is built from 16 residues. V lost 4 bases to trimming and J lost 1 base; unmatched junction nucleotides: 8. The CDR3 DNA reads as TGTGCCAGCAGCCCTTTTGACGGGGGGGGCACAGATACGCAGTATTTT. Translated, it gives CASSPFDGGGTDTQYF.

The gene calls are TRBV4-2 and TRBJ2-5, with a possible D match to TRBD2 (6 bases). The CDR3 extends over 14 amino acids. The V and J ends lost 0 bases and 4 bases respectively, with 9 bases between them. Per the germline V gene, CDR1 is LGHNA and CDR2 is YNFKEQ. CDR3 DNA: TGTGCCAGCAGCCAAGATGTGGGGGGAGAGACCCAGTACTTC. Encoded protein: CASSQDVGGETQYF.

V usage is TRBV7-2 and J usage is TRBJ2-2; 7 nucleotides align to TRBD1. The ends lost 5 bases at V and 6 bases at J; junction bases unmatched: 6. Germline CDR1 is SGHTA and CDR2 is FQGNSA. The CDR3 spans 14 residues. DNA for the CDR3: TGTGCCAGCAGCCCTACAGGGGCCCCCGGGGAGCTGTTTTTT. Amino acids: CASSPTGAPGELFF.

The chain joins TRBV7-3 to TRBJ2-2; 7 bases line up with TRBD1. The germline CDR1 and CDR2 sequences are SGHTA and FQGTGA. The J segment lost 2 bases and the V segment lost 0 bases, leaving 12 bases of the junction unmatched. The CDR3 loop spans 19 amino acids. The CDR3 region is CASSLTWDNPGGNTGELFF. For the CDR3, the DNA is TGTGCCAGCAGCTTAACCTGGGACAACCCAGGGGGTAACACCGGGGAGCTGTTTTTT.

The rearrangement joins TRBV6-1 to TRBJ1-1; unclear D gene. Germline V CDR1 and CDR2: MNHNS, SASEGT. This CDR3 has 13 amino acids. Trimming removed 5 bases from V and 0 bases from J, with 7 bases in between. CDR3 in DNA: TGTGCCAGCAGTCTTAATATGAACACTGAAGCTTTCTTT. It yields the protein CASSLNMNTEAFF.

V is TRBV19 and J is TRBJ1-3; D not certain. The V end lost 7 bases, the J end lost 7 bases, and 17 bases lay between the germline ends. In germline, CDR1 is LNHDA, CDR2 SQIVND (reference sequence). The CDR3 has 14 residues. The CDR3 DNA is TGTGCCAGTATCAGACAAGGACGTGCCAACACCATATATTTT. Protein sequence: CASIRQGRANTIYF.

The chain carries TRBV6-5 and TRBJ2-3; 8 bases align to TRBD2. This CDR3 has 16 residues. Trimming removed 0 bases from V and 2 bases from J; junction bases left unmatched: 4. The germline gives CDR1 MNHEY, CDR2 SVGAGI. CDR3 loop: CASSYSGLGSTDTQYF. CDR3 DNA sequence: TGTGCCAGCAGTTACTCGGGACTAGGTTCCACAGATACGCAGTATTTT.

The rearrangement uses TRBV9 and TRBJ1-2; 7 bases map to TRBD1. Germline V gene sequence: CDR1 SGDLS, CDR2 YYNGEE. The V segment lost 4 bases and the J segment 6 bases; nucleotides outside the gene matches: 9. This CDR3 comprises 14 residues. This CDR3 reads CASSSSTGMHGYTF. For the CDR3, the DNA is TGTGCCAGCAGCTCCTCGACAGGGATGCATGGCTACACCTTC.

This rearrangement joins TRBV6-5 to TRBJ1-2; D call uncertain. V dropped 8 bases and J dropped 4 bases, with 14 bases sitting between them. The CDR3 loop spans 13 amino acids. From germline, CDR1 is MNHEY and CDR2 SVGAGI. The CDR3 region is CASHGEDRYGYTF. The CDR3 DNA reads TGTGCCAGCCATGGGGAGGACCGCTATGGCTACACCTTC.

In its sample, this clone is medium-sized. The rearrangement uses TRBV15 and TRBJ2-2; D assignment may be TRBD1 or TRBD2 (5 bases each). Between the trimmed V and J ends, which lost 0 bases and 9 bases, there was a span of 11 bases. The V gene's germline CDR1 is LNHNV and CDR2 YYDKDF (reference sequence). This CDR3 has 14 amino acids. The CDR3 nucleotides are TGTGCCACCAGCAGAGATCGAGGGGTTCGGGAGCTGTTTTTT. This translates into CATSRDRGVRELFF.

CDR3 bases: TGTGCCAGCTCAGGCAGGGGTTACAAGTTGACAGATACGCAGTATTTT. Translation: CASSGRGYKLTDTQYF. V and J are TRBV18 and TRBJ2-3, with a weak D call TRBD1 (6 bases). This CDR3 comprises 16 residues. Trimming cost V 5 bases and J 3 bases, with 18 bases left between them. Per the germline V gene, CDR1 is KGHSH and CDR2 is LQKENI.

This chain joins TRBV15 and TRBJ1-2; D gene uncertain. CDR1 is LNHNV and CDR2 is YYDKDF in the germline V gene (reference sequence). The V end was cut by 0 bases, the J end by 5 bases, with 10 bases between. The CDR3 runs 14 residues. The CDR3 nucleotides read TGTGCCACCAGCAGAGAAAGGGCAGCGTATGGCTACACCTTC. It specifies CATSRERAAYGYTF.

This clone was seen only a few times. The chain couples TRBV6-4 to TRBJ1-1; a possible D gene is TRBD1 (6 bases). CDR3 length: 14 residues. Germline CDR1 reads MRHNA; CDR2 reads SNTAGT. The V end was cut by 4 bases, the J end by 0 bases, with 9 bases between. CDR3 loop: CASSAGGVNTEAFF. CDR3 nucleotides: TGTGCCAGCAGTGCCGGGGGCGTGAACACTGAAGCTTTCTTT.

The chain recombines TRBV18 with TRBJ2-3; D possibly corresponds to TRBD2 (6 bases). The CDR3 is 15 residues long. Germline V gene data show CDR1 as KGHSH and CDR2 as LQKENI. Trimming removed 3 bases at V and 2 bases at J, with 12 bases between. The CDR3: CASSPRTTYTDTQYF. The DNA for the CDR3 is TGTGCCAGCTCACCTCGGACTACCTACACAGATACGCAGTATTTT.

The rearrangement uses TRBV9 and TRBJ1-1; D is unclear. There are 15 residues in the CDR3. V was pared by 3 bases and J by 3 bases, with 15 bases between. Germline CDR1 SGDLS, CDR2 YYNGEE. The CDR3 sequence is CASSAQADLHTEAFF. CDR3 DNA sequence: TGTGCCAGCAGCGCCCAGGCGGATTTGCACACTGAAGCTTTCTTT.

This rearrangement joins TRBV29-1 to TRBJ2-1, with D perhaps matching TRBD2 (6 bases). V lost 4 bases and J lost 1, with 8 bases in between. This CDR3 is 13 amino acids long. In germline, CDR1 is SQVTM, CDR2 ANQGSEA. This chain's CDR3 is CSVVRGSYNEQFF. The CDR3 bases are TGCAGCGTTGTTCGGGGGTCCTACAATGAGCAGTTCTTC.

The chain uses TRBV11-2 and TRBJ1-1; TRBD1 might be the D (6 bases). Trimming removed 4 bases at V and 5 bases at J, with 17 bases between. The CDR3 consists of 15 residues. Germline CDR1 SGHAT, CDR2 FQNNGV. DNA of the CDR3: TGTGCCAGCAGCTCCCTACAGGGTGGAAGAACTGAAGCTTTCTTT. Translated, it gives CASSSLQGGRTEAFF.

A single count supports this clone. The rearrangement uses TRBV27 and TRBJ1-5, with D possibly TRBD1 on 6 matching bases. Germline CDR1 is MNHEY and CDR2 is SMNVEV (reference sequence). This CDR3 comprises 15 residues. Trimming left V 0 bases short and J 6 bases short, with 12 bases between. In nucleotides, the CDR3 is TGTGCCAGCAGTTTATCGGGACATAATGGTCAGCCCCAGCATTTT. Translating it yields CASSLSGHNGQPQHF.